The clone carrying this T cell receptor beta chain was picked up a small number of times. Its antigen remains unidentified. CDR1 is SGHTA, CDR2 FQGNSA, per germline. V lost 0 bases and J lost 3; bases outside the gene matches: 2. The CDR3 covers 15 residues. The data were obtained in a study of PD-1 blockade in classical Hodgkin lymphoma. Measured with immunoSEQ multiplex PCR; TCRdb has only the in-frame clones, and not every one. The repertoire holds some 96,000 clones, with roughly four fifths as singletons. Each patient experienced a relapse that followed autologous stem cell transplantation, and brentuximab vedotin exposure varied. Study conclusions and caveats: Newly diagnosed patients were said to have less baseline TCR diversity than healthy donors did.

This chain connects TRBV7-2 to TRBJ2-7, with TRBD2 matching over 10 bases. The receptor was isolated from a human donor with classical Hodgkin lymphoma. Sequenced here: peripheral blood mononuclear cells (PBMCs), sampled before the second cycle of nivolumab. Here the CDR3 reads CASSLALAGGYEQYF. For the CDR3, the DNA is TGTGCCAGCAGCTTAGCTTTAGCGGGGGGCTACGAGCAGTACTTC. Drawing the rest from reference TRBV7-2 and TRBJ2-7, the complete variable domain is GAGVSQSPSNKVTEKGKDVELRCDPISGHTALYWYRQSLGQGLEFLIYFQGNSAPDKSGLPSDRFSAERTGGSVSTLTIQRTQQEDSAVYLCASSLALAGGYEQYFGPGTRLTVT.